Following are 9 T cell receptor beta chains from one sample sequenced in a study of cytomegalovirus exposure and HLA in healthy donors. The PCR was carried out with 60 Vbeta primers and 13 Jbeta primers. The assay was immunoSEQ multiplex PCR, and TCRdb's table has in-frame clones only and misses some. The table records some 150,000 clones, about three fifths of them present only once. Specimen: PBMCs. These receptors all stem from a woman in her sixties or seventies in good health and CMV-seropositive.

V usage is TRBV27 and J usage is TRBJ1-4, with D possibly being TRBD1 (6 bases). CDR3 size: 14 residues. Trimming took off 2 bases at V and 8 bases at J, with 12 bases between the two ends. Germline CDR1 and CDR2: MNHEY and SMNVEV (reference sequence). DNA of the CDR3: TGTGCCAGCAGTTTAGCAGGGGTAGGCGAAAAACTGTTTTTT. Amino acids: CASSLAGVGEKLFF.

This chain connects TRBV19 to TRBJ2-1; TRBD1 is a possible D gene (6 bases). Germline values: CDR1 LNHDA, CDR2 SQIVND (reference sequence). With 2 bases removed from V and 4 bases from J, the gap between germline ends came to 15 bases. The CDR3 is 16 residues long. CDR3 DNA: TGTGCCAGTAGTATAACAGGGTCAAGGGCTTACAATGAGCAGTTCTTC. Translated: CASSITGSRAYNEQFF. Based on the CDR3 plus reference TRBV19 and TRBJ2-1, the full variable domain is DGGITQSPKYLFRKEGQNVTLSCEQNLNHDAMYWYRQDPGQGLRLIYYSQIVNDFQKGDIAEGYSVSREKKESFPLTVTSAQKNPTAFYLCASSITGSRAYNEQFFGPGTRLTVL.

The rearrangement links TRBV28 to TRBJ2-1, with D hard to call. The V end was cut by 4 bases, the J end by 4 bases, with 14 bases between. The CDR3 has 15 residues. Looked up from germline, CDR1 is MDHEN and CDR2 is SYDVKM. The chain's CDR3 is CASSSVARTYNEQFF. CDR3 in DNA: TGTGCCAGCAGTTCAGTAGCCCGTACATACAATGAGCAGTTCTTC.

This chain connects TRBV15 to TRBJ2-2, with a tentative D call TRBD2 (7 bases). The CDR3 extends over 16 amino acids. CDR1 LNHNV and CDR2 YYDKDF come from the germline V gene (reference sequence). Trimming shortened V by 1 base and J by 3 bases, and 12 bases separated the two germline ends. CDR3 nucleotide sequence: TGTGCCACCAGCAGAGGAGGGGGAGGGTACACCGGGGAGCTGTTTTTT. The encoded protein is CATSRGGGGYTGELFF.

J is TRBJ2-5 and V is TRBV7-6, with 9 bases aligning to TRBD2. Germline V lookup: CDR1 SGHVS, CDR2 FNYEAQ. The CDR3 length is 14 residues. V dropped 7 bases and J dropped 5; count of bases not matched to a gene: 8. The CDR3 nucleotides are TGTGCCAGCAACGACGGAACTAGCGGGGAGACCCAGTACTTC. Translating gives CASNDGTSGETQYF.

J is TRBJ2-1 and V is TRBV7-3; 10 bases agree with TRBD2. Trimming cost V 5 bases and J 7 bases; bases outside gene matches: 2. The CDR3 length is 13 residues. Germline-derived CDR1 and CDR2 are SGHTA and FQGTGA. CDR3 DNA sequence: TGTGCCAGCAGCAAACTAGCGGGAAATGAGCAGTTCTTC. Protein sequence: CASSKLAGNEQFF.

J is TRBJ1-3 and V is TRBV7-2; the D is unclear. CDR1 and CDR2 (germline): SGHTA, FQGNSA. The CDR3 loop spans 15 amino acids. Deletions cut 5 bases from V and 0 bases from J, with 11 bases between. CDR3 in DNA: TGTGCCAGCAGCCTCGTTGCGTCCTCTGGAAACACCATATATTTT. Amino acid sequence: CASSLVASSGNTIYF.

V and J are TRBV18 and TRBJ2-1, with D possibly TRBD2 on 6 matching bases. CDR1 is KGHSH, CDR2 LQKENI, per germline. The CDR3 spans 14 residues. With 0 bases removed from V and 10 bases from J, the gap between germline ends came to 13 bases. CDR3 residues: CASSPPLSTREQFF. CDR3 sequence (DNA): TGTGCCAGCTCACCACCCTTATCGACTAGAGAGCAGTTCTTC.

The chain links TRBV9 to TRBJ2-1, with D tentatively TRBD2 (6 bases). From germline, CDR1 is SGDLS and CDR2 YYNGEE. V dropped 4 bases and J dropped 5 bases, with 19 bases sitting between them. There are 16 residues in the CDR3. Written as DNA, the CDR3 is TGTGCCAGCAGCCACGGGACTTTAAATCTTCACAATGAGCAGTTCTTC. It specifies CASSHGTLNLHNEQFF.